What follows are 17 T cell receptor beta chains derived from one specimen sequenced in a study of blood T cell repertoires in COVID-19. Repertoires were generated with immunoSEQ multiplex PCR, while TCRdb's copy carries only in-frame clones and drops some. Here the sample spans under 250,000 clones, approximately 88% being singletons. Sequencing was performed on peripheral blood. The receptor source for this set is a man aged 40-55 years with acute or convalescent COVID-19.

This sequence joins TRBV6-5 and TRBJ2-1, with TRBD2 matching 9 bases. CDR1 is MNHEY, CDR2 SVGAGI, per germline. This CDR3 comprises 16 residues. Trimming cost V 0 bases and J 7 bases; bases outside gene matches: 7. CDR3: CASSYSWREGRNEQFF. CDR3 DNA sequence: TGTGCCAGCAGTTACTCGTGGCGGGAGGGCCGGAATGAGCAGTTCTTC.

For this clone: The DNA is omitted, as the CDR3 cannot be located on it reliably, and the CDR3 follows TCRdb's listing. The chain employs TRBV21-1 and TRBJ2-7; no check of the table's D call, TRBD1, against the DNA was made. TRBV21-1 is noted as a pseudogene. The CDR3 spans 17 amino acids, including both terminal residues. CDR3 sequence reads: CASEQWGAGTALYEQYF.

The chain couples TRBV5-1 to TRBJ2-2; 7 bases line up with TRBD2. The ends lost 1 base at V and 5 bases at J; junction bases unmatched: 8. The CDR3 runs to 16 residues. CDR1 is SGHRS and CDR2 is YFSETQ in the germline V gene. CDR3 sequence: CASSLMLAVLTGELFF. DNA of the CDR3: TGCGCCAGCAGCTTGATGCTAGCGGTGTTGACCGGGGAGCTGTTTTTT.

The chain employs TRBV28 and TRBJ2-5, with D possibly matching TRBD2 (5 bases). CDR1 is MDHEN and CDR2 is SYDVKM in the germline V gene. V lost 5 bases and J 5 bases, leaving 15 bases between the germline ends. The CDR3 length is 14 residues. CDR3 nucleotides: TGTGCCAGCAGTAGAAGGGTTGGCGGGGAGACCCAGTACTTC. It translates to CASSRRVGGETQYF.

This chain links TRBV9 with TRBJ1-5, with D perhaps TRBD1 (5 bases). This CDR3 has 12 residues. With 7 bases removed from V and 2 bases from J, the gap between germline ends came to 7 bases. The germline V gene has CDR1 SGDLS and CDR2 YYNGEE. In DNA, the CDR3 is TGTGCCAGCCCGGGGGGCAATCAGCCCCAGCATTTT. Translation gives CASPGGNQPQHF.

CDR3 amino acids: CASSMGGRDQPQHF. The CDR3 DNA follows: TGTGCCAGTAGTATGGGGGGGCGGGATCAGCCCCAGCATTTT. This chain connects TRBV19 to TRBJ1-5, with D possibly TRBD1 on 6 matching bases. There are 14 residues in the CDR3. Germline values: CDR1 LNHDA, CDR2 SQIVND (reference sequence). Trimming shortened V by 3 bases and J by 5 bases, and 11 bases separated the two germline ends. Complete variable domain (other parts from reference TRBV19 and TRBJ1-5): DGGITQSPKYLFRKEGQNVTLSCEQNLNHDAMYWYRQDPGQGLRLIYYSQIVNDFQKGDIAEGYSVSREKKESFPLTVTSAQKNPTAFYLCASSMGGRDQPQHFGDGTRLSIL.

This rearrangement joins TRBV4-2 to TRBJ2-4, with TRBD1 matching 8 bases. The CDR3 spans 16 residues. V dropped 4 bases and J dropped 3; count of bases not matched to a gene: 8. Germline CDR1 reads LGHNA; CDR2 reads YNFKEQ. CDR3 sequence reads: CASSPIRGQSKNIQYF. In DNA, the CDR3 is TGTGCCAGCAGCCCCATCAGGGGGCAAAGCAAAAACATTCAGTACTTC.

The CDR3 here is CASGLADTDTQYF. CDR3 coding DNA: TGTGCCAGCGGACTAGCCGACACAGATACGCAGTATTTT. J is TRBJ2-3 and V is TRBV19, with TRBD2 identical over 8 bases. Germline assignment: CDR1 LNHDA and CDR2 SQIVND (reference sequence). The V gene end was trimmed by 9 bases and the J gene end by 2 bases; junction bases not matched to a gene: 4. This CDR3 region has 13 residues.

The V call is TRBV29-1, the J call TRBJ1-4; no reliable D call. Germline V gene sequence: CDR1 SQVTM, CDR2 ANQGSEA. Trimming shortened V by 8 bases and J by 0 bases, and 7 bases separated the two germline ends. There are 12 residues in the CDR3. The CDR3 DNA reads TGCAGCCCACGGGCAACTAATGAAAAACTGTTTTTT. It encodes CSPRATNEKLFF.

The CDR3 sequence: CASSWEDGYYEQYF. CDR3 bases: TGTGCCAGCAGCTGGGAGGACGGGTACTACGAGCAGTACTTC. The genes are TRBV5-6 and TRBJ2-7; the D gene is possibly TRBD2 (6 bases). The CDR3 loop spans 14 amino acids. Germline lookup yields CDR1 SGHDT and CDR2 YYEEEE. V was trimmed by 3 bases and J by 3 bases, leaving 13 bases between them. Complete variable domain (other parts from reference TRBV5-6 and TRBJ2-7): DAGVTQSPTHLIKTRGQQVTLRCSPKSGHDTVSWYQQALGQGPQFIFQYYEEEERQRGNFPDRFSGHQFPNYSSELNVNALLLGDSALYLCASSWEDGYYEQYFGPGTRLTVT.

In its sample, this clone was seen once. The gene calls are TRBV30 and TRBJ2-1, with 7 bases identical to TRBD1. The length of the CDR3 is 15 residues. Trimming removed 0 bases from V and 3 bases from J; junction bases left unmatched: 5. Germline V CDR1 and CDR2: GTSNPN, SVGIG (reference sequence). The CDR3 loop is CAWSVLGTDYNEQFF. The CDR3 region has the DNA TGTGCCTGGAGTGTACTTGGGACAGACTACAATGAGCAGTTCTTC.

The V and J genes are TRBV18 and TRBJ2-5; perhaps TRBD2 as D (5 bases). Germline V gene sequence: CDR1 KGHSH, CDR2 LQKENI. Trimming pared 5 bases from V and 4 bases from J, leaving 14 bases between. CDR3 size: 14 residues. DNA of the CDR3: TGTGCCAGCTCAACTAGGGCGGCGGGAGAGACCCAGTACTTC. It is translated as CASSTRAAGETQYF.

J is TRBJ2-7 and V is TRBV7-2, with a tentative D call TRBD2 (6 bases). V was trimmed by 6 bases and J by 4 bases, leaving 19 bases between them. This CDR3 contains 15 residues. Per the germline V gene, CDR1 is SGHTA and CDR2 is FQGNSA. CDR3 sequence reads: CASREAGLTGYEQYF. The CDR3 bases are TGTGCCAGCAGAGAGGCGGGACTCACGGGGTACGAGCAGTACTTC.

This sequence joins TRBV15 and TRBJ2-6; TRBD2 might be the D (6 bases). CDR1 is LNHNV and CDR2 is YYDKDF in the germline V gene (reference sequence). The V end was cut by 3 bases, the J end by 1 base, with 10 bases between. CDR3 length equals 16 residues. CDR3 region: CATSRGGLSGANVLTF. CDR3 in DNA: TGTGCCACCAGCAGGGGGGGTTTGTCTGGGGCCAACGTCCTGACTTTC. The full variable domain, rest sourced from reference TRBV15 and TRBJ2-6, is DAMVIQNPRYQVTQFGKPVTLSCSQTLNHNVMYWYQQKSSQAPKLLFHYYDKDFNNEADTPDNFQSRRPNTSFCFLDIRSPGLGDTAMYLCATSRGGLSGANVLTFGAGSRLTVL.

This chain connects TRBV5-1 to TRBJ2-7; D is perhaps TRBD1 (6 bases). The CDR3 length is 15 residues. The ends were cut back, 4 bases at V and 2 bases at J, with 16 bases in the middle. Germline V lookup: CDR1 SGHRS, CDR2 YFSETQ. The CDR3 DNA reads TGCGCCAGCAGCCCAACTGCAGGGGTCGCCTACGAGCAGTACTTC. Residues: CASSPTAGVAYEQYF.

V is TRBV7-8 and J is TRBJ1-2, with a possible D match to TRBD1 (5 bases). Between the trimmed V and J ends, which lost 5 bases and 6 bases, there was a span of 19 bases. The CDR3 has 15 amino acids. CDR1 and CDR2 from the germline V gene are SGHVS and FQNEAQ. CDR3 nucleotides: TGTGCCAGCAGCCGAGCTCCCGGACACTCGGATGGCTACACCTTC. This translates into CASSRAPGHSDGYTF.

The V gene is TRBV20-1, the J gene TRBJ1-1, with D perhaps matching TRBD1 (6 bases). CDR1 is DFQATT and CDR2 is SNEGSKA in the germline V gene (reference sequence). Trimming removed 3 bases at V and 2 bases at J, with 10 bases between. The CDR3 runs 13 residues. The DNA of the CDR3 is TGCAGTGCTAGTTTGGGGACAAACACTGAAGCTTTCTTT. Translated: CSASLGTNTEAFF.